Each of the 7 T cell receptor beta chains below was sequenced from the same sample in a study of T-cell memory formation after mild COVID-19 (dated by TCRdb to the early 2020s). Receptor libraries were prepared by 5' RACE. Data came from an Illumina NovaSeq 6000. TCRdb ran its own pipeline on the public reads, namely fastp trimming at Q25 and MiXCR clone calling, and kept in-frame beta chains. Entries that share a CDR3 protein sequence are merged under the most common genes and DNA. The sample has roughly 380,000 distinct CDR3 sequences on record, 28% of them singletons. About 14% of the sample is in the top ten clones. The sample taken for sequencing was PBMCs or a T cell subset sorted from them (not recorded which). The receptors were gathered from an adult woman who had mild COVID-19 (a few samples of this study predate the infection). The sample titles of this study are shuffled in the database, so cell type and time point are left out; the donor was told from shared clones.

The chain carries TRBV20-1 and TRBJ2-5; 9 bases align to TRBD2. V gave up 5 bases and J gave up 0 bases; unmatched junction bases: 7. CDR3 size: 15 residues. Per the germline V gene, CDR1 is DFQATT and CDR2 is SNEGSKA (reference sequence). The DNA for the CDR3 is TGCAGTGCTCCGGGTCTAGCGGGGTACCAAGAGACCCAGTACTTC. This translates into CSAPGLAGYQETQYF.

V and J are TRBV5-1 and TRBJ2-5, with 9 bases aligning to TRBD1. With 4 bases clipped from V and 2 bases from J, the junction kept 9 bases outside the gene matches. Per germline, CDR1 SGHRS and CDR2 YFSETQ. The CDR3 is made up of 16 amino acids. Here the CDR3 DNA reads TGCGCCAGCAGCGTGGGAGGGACAGGGAATCAAGAGACCCAGTACTTC. This translates into CASSVGGTGNQETQYF.

This clonotype was seen a handful of times. This sequence joins TRBV12-3 or TRBV12-4 and TRBJ2-5; D possibly corresponds to TRBD2 (6 bases). The CDR3 extends over 13 amino acids. The V gene lost 6 bases and the J gene lost 4 bases, with 12 bases spanning the gap. CDR3 bases: TGTGCCAGCAGCGGGAGTAGCGGAGAGACCCAGTACTTC. Its protein is CASSGSSGETQYF.

This clonotype was seen more than once but under ten times. The gene calls are TRBV20-1 and TRBJ2-5, with 10 bases that match TRBD2. The CDR3 runs 16 residues. Germline V gene sequence: CDR1 DFQATT, CDR2 SNEGSKA (reference sequence). V trimming: 4 bases; J trimming: 2 bases; junction bases outside the gene matches: 10. The CDR3 DNA follows: TGCAGTGCTATGGAGGAGGCGGGACTAGCGCAAGAGACCCAGTACTTC. It is translated as CSAMEEAGLAQETQYF.

This clonotype was counted only a few times. J is TRBJ2-1 and V is TRBV10-3, with D unresolved. Germline-derived CDR1 and CDR2 are ENHRY and SYGVKD. The V and J ends lost 4 bases and 2 bases respectively, with 12 bases between them. This CDR3 region has 15 residues. CDR3 DNA sequence: TGTGCCATCAGTGCCGTGGGGTCCCCCTACAATGAGCAGTTCTTC. It codes for CAISAVGSPYNEQFF.

This clonotype has a count of ten or more. The chain couples TRBV7-2 to TRBJ2-3, with D maybe TRBD2 (5 bases). The germline V and J ends were trimmed by 5 bases and 4 bases, with 19 bases remaining between them. This CDR3 is built from 16 residues. Germline-derived CDR1 and CDR2 are SGHTA and FQGNSA. For the CDR3, the DNA is TGTGCCAGCAGCCTCCTTTTGCGGGCGCTTGCAGATACGCAGTATTTT. Translating gives CASSLLLRALADTQYF.

The chain joins TRBV24-1 to TRBJ2-1, with D possibly TRBD1 on 5 matching bases. V lost 1 base to trimming and J lost 2 bases, with 8 bases between them. The germline V gene has CDR1 KGHDR and CDR2 SFDVKD. The CDR3 has 15 residues. The CDR3 DNA reads as TGTGCCACCAGTGATTTCACAGGCCCCTACAATGAGCAGTTCTTC. Its translation: CATSDFTGPYNEQFF.